Below, 12 T cell receptor beta chains from the same sample are listed, as sequenced in a study of patients and donors after allogeneic stem cell transplantation. TCRdb recomputed calls from the RT-PCR reads with MiXCR, one row per CDR3 protein. The repertoire holds about 960,000 distinct CDR3 sequences, with 18% as singletons. Sequencing used blood, either unsorted or a sorted T cell fraction (not recorded which). The receptors shown here come from a human donor who was either an allogeneic HSCT recipient or a stem cell or donor lymphocyte infusion donor (not recorded which). It is not recorded whose cells these are; they may come from a transplant donor.

The sample holds a few counts of this clonotype. The V gene is TRBV5-6, the J gene TRBJ2-7, with D perhaps matching TRBD1 or TRBD2 (5 bases each). Trimming pared 3 bases from V and 0 bases from J, leaving 10 bases between. Germline CDR1 and CDR2: SGHDT and YYEEEE. The CDR3 loop spans 14 amino acids. The CDR3 DNA follows: TGTGCCAGCAGCTGGGACGTCAGCTCCTACGAGCAGTACTTC. This codes for CASSWDVSSYEQYF. Drawing the rest from reference TRBV5-6 and TRBJ2-7, the complete variable domain is DAGVTQSPTHLIKTRGQQVTLRCSPKSGHDTVSWYQQALGQGPQFIFQYYEEEERQRGNFPDRFSGHQFPNYSSELNVNALLLGDSALYLCASSWDVSSYEQYFGPGTRLTVT.

The genes are TRBV5-1 and TRBJ1-4, with D unclear. Germline lookup yields CDR1 SGHRS and CDR2 YFSETQ. Trimming pared 4 bases from V and 4 bases from J, leaving 11 bases between. The CDR3 length is 14 residues. This CDR3 reads CASSEYPGNEKLFF. CDR3 coding DNA: TGCGCCAGCAGCGAATACCCGGGTAATGAAAAACTGTTTTTT.

The chain joins TRBV7-3 to TRBJ2-3; D ambiguous. Trimming removed 5 bases at V and 1 base at J, with 13 bases between. This CDR3 contains 15 residues. Germline assignment: CDR1 SGHTA and CDR2 FQGTGA. The CDR3, as DNA: TGTGCCAGCAGCCCTACAGCTCTTGGCACAGATACGCAGTATTTT. It yields the protein CASSPTALGTDTQYF. Full variable domain (rest looked up from reference TRBV7-3 and TRBJ2-3): GAGVSQTPSNKVTEKGKYVELRCDPISGHTALYWYRQSLGQGPEFLIYFQGTGAADDSGLPNDRFFAVRPEGSVSTLKIQRTERGDSAVYLCASSPTALGTDTQYFGPGTRLTVL.

This clonotype was detected only a few times. The chain employs TRBV12-3 or TRBV12-4 and TRBJ1-3, with a possible D match to TRBD1 (5 bases). V lost 3 bases to trimming and J lost 3 bases, with 12 bases between them. This CDR3 contains 15 residues. CDR3 sequence (DNA): TGTGCCAGCAGTTTTATGACGAGGGGTGGAAACACCATATATTTT. It specifies CASSFMTRGGNTIYF.

The chain recombines TRBV5-8 with TRBJ1-2; D is ambiguous. Trimming pared 3 bases from V and 4 bases from J, leaving 13 bases between. This CDR3 region has 14 residues. Germline values: CDR1 SGHTS, CDR2 YDEGEE. The CDR3 region has the DNA TGTGCCAGCAGCTCGTTGAAGAGGATCTATGGCTACACCTTC. It specifies CASSSLKRIYGYTF.

This clonotype has a count of ten or more. The chain couples TRBV10-3 to TRBJ2-7, with 15 nucleotides matching TRBD2. The CDR3 contains 17 residues. CDR1 is ENHRY and CDR2 is SYGVKD in the germline V gene. The junction had 6 bases not matched to a gene; V was cut back by 6 bases and J by 0 bases. The CDR3 loop reads CAIRNGLAGGPSYEQYF. The CDR3 nucleotides are TGTGCCATCAGGAACGGACTAGCGGGGGGGCCCTCCTACGAGCAGTACTTC.

This clonotype was seen a handful of times. The genes are TRBV20-1 and TRBJ1-5, with D possibly TRBD1 on 6 matching bases. The CDR3 consists of 13 residues. Per the germline V gene, CDR1 is DFQATT and CDR2 is SNEGSKA (reference sequence). The V end was cut by 3 bases, the J end by 2 bases, with 8 bases between. The CDR3: CSARDRRNQPQHF. CDR3 bases: TGCAGTGCTAGGGACAGACGCAATCAGCCCCAGCATTTT.

This clonotype has only a few counts. The V call is TRBV3-1, the J call TRBJ2-4; 9 positions match TRBD1. Losses at the gene ends were 4 bases for V and 0 bases for J; bases not matched to a gene: 10. The CDR3 is made up of 18 amino acids. The germline gives CDR1 LGHDT, CDR2 YNNKEL (reference sequence). Here the CDR3 reads CASSRQDRGLRAKNIQYF. CDR3 DNA sequence: TGTGCCAGCAGCCGTCAGGACAGGGGACTAAGAGCCAAAAACATTCAGTACTTC.

The chain has TRBV5-1 and TRBJ2-1; 7 positions agree with TRBD2. V was pared by 4 bases and J by 9 bases, with 7 bases of the junction left unmatched. Germline lookup yields CDR1 SGHRS and CDR2 YFSETQ. The CDR3 is made up of 13 amino acids. The CDR3: CASSPTGGVEQFF. CDR3 sequence (DNA): TGCGCCAGCAGCCCTACTGGGGGGGTTGAGCAGTTCTTC.

The count of this clonotype is one. This chain links TRBV4-2 with TRBJ2-7; no clear D gene. In germline, CDR1 is LGHNA, CDR2 YNFKEQ. The CDR3 spans 14 residues. The V and J ends lost 0 bases and 6 bases respectively, with 12 bases between them. CDR3 sequence reads: CASSQDTVRVEQYF. The CDR3 DNA reads TGTGCCAGCAGCCAAGATACAGTTCGGGTCGAGCAGTACTTC.

This clonotype has just a few counts. The CDR3 spells CASSIRGGAIGKLFF. CDR3 sequence (DNA): TGTGCCAGCAGCATTCGGGGGGGGGCGATCGGAAAACTGTTTTTT. The chain links TRBV6-1 to TRBJ1-4; D may be TRBD1 (6 bases). Trimming took off 6 bases at V and 10 bases at J, with 21 bases between the two ends. This CDR3 has 15 residues. Germline V lookup: CDR1 MNHNS, CDR2 SASEGT.

V usage is TRBV20-1 and J usage is TRBJ2-7, with D possibly TRBD1 on 6 matching bases. This CDR3 is built from 13 residues. Trimming removed 6 bases from V and 3 bases from J, with 15 bases in between. Germline loops: CDR1 DFQATT, CDR2 SNEGSKA (reference sequence). CDR3 bases: TGCAGTGCCCCAGGACAGAAAATCTACGAGCAGTACTTC. As protein: CSAPGQKIYEQYF.